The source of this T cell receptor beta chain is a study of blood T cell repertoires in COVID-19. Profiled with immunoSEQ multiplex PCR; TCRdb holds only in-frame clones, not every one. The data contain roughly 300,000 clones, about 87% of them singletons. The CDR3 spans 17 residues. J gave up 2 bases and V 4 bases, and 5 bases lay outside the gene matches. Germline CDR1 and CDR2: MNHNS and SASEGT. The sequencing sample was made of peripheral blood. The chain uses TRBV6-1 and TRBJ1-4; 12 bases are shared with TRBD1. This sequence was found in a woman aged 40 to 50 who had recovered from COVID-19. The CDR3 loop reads CASSVRDRGLTNEKLFF. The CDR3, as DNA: TGTGCCAGCAGTGTCCGGGACAGGGGGCTCACTAATGAAAAACTGTTTTTT.